This is a list of T cell receptor beta chains from one sample in a study of early T cells in non-severe SARS-CoV-2 infection. TCRdb re-analysed the 5' RACE reads in MiXCR, keeping a single row per CDR3 protein. The sample lists approximately 62,000 distinct CDR3 sequences, around 13% occurring once. The sequenced sample was whole blood. These receptors came from an adult who was a healthcare worker with PCR-confirmed SARS-CoV-2 infection or an uninfected control (not recorded which). CDR3s include the opening cysteine and the closing phenylalanine or tryptophan. A D gene is named only where the DNA matches it firmly. Clone size is shown for a subset of rows, as once, few, many or a class of expanded clone.

v_gene,j_gene,d_gene,abundance,CDR3nt,CDR3aa
TRBV20-1,TRBJ1-1,-,few,TGCAGTGCTAGTCGGGGATTGAACACTGAAGCTTTCTTT,CSASRGLNTEAFF
TRBV4-1,TRBJ1-5,TRBD1,-,TGCGCCAGCAGCCAAGATCGGACAGGGGGGAGAGGCAATCAGCCCCAGCATTTT,CASSQDRTGGRGNQPQHF
TRBV11-2,TRBJ2-3,-,many,TGTGCCAGCAGCTTGTATGATCGCCCGGGTAGCCGTGATACGCAGTATTTT,CASSLYDRPGSRDTQYF
TRBV3-1,TRBJ1-4,-,many,TGTGCCAGCAGCCCCCGGGAATTTGAAAAACTGTTTTTT,CASSPREFEKLFF
TRBV11-2,TRBJ2-7,TRBD1,many,TGTGCCAGCAGCTCACAGGGGCCCTACGAGCAGTACTTC,CASSSQGPYEQYF
TRBV4-3,TRBJ2-2,-,-,TGCGCCAGCAGCCAAGATCGCGCCGACACCGGGGAGCTGTTTTTT,CASSQDRADTGELFF
TRBV6-1,TRBJ2-7,-,few,TGTGCCAGCAGTGAAGAAAACTACGAGCAGTACTTC,CASSEENYEQYF
TRBV2,TRBJ1-2,-,many,TGTGCCAGCAGTGAAGGTGTCTCGGGCTACACCTTC,CASSEGVSGYTF
TRBV5-1,TRBJ2-1,-,many,TGCGCCAGCAGCTTCGATAATGGGGGCAATGAGCAGTTCTTC,CASSFDNGGNEQFF
TRBV27,TRBJ2-7,-,few,TGTGCCAGCAGCTCCTATGACAGTTCTTCCTACGAGCAGTACTTC,CASSSYDSSSYEQYF